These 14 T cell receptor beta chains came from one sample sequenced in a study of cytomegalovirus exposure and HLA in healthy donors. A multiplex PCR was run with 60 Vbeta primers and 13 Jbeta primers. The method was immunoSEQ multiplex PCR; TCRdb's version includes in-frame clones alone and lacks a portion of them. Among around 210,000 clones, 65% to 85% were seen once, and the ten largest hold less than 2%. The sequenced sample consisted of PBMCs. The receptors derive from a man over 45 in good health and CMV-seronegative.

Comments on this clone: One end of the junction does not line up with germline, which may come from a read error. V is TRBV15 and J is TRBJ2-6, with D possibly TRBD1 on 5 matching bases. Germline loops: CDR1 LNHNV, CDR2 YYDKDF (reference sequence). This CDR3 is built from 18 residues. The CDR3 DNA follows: TGTGCCACCAGCAGTAGTACCAGACCAAACTCTGGGGCCAACGGCCTGACTTTC. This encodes CATSSSTRPNSGANGLTF.

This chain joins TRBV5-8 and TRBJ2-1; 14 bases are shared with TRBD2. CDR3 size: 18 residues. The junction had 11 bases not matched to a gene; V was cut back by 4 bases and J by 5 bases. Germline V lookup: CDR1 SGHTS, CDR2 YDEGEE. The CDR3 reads CASSPGLAGEEGHNEQFF. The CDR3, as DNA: TGTGCCAGCAGCCCGGGACTAGCGGGAGAGGAAGGCCACAATGAGCAGTTCTTC.

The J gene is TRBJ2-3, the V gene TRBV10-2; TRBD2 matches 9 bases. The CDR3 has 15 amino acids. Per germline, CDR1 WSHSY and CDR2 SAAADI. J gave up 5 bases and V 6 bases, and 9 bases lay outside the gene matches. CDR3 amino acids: CASSEPTSGRDTQYF. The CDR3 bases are TGCGCCAGCAGCGAACCGACTAGCGGAAGAGATACGCAGTATTTT.

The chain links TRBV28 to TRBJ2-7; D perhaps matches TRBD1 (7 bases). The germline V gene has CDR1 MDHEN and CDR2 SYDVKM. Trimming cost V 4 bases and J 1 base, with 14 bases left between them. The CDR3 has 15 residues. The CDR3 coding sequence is TGTGCCAGCAGTTCCGCGGGGACAGAGTCCTACGAGCAGTACTTC. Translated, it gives CASSSAGTESYEQYF.

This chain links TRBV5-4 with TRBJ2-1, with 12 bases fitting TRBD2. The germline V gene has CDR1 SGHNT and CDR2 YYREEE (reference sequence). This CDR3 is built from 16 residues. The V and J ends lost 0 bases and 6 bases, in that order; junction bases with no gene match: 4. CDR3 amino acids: CASSLGLAGVSNEQFF. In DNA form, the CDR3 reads TGTGCCAGCAGCTTGGGACTAGCGGGAGTTTCCAATGAGCAGTTCTTC.

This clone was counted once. In nucleotides, the CDR3 is TGTGCCAGCAGCACAGAAGGTGGCTACACCTTC. Translated: CASSTEGGYTF. The J gene is TRBJ1-2, the V gene TRBV7-9; D not certain. The length of the CDR3 is 11 residues. Trimming removed 5 bases from V and 7 bases from J, with 8 bases in between. Germline lookup yields CDR1 SEHNR and CDR2 FQNEAQ (reference sequence).

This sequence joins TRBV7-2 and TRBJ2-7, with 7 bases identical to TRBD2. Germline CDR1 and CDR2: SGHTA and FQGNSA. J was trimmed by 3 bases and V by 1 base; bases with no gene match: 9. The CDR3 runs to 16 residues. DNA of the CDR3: TGTGCCAGCAGCTTAGAGGGTAGGGAGCGGGGCTACGAGCAGTACTTC. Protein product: CASSLEGRERGYEQYF.

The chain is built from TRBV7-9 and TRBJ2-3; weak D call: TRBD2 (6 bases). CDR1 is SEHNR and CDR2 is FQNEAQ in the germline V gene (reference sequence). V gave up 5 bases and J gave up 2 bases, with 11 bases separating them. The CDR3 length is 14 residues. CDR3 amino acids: CASSARDFTDTQYF. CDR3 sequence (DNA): TGTGCCAGCAGCGCTCGGGACTTCACAGATACGCAGTATTTT.

The CDR3 sequence: CASSVFPGQGGNEQFF. The CDR3 coding sequence is TGTGCCAGCAGCGTCTTTCCGGGACAGGGGGGTAATGAGCAGTTCTTC. The V and J genes are TRBV9 and TRBJ2-1; TRBD1 agrees at 11 bases. Trimming at V came to 2 bases and at J to 7 bases, leaving 8 bases not matched to a gene. Germline-derived CDR1 and CDR2 are SGDLS and YYNGEE. This CDR3 has 16 amino acids. Full variable domain (remainder filled in from reference TRBV9 and TRBJ2-1): DSGVTQTPKHLITATGQRVTLRCSPRSGDLSVYWYQQSLDQGLQFLIQYYNGEERAKGNILERFSAQQFPDLHSELNLSSLELGDSALYFCASSVFPGQGGNEQFFGPGTRLTVL.

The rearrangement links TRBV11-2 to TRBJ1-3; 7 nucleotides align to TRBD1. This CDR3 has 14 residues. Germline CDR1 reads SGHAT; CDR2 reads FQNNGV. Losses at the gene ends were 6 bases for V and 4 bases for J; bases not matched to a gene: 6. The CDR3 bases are TGTGCCAGCAGACTTACAGGGGTCGGAAACACCATATATTTT. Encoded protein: CASRLTGVGNTIYF.

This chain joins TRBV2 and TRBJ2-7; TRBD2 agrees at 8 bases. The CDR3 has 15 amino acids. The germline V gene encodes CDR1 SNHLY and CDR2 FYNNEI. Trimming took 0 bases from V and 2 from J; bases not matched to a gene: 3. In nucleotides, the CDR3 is TGTGCCAGCAGTGAAGCCCCTAGCGGGCCCTACGAGCAGTACTTC. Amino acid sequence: CASSEAPSGPYEQYF.

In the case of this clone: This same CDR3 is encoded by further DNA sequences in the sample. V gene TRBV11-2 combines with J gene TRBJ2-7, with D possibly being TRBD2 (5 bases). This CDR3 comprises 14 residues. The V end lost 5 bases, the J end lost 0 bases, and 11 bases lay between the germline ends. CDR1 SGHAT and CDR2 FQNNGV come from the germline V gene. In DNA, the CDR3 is TGTGCCAGCAGCCTGACCGGGAACTCCTACGAGCAGTACTTC. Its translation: CASSLTGNSYEQYF. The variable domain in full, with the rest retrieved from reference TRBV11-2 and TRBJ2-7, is EAGVAQSPRYKIIEKRQSVAFWCNPISGHATLYWYQQILGQGPKLLIQFQNNGVVDDSQLPKDRFSAERLKGVDSTLKIQPAKLEDSAVYLCASSLTGNSYEQYFGPGTRLTVT.

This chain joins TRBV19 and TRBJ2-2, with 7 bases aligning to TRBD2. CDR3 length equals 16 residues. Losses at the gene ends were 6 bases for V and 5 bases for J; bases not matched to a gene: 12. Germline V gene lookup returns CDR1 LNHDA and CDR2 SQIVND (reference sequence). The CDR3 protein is CASSNPLAGETGELFF. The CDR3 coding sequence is TGTGCCAGTAGCAACCCCCTGGCGGGAGAGACCGGGGAGCTGTTTTTT.

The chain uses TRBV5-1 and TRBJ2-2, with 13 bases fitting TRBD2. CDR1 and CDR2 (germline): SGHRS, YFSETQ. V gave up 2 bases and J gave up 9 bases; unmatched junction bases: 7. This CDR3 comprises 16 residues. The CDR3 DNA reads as TGCGCCAGCAGCTTAGGGACTAGCGGGGCTGGCAGGGAGCTGTTTTTT. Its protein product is CASSLGTSGAGRELFF.